The 3 T cell receptor beta chains below come from one sample, sequenced in a study of control samples from healthy donors and cancer patients. TCRdb keeps only in-frame clones here, not all; method: immunoSEQ multiplex PCR. The sample carries about 270,000 clones, approximately 80% recorded once. Sequenced: PBMCs. The receptors originated from a woman aged 60 to 75 with lung cancer.

The chain links TRBV5-5 to TRBJ2-7; TRBD2 is a possible D gene (5 bases). This CDR3 region has 13 residues. Germline assignment: CDR1 SGHKS and CDR2 YYEKEE (reference sequence). The V end lost 1 base, the J end lost 6 bases, and 11 bases lay between the germline ends. This chain's CDR3 is CASSLQLGGEQYF. CDR3 bases: TGTGCCAGCAGCTTGCAACTAGGAGGCGAGCAGTACTTC.

The J gene is TRBJ2-7, the V gene TRBV19, with TRBD1 identical over 12 bases. The germline gives CDR1 LNHDA, CDR2 SQIVND (reference sequence). With 4 bases clipped from V and 5 bases from J, the junction kept 6 bases outside the gene matches. CDR3 length: 15 residues. The CDR3 loop is CASSRAGTGGNEQYF. CDR3 nucleotides: TGTGCCAGTAGTAGGGCCGGGACAGGGGGCAACGAGCAGTACTTC.

Of note for this clone: The same CDR3 is also encoded by other DNA sequences in this sample. V usage is TRBV27 and J usage is TRBJ1-2; D is perhaps TRBD1 (6 bases). Germline V gene data show CDR1 as MNHEY and CDR2 as SMNVEV (reference sequence). This CDR3 contains 13 residues. Trimming cost V 3 bases and J 4 bases, with 9 bases left between them. The CDR3 region has the DNA TGTGCCAGCAGTTTGCAGGGGCCCTATGGCTACACCTTC. Its translation: CASSLQGPYGYTF.